The source of this T cell receptor (beta chain) is a study of Graves' ophthalmopathy and Graves' hyperthyroidism. Whole-study findings and limits: Detected in blood as well were most expanded thyroid clonotypes with frequency above 0.001.

V shed 4 bases and J 4 bases; nucleotides not matched to a gene: 0. This CDR3 contains 13 residues. This clonotype was found a few times. Its antigen is not known. Investigators amplified TCR beta CDR3 regions from RNA transcripts. RT-PCR in the first round used HTBI primers; a second-round multiplex PCR followed. TCRdb re-analysed the multiplex PCR reads in MiXCR, keeping a single row per CDR3 protein. The sample holds roughly 220,000 distinct CDR3 sequences; roughly 50% are singletons and the top ten take less than 60%. Exclusion covered patients with other autoimmune diseases or uncontrolled infections (as well as pregnancy or lactation).

The V and J genes are TRBV12-3 or TRBV12-4 and TRBJ1-2, with 10 bases fitting TRBD1. This TCR derives from an adult man with Graves' ophthalmopathy. The sequencing sample was made of peripheral blood. Here the CDR3 reads CASSWTGGYGYTF. The CDR3 DNA reads TGTGCCAGCAGTTGGACAGGGGGCTATGGCTACACCTTC.